These T cell receptor beta chains were read from a single sample in a study of CD4 and CD8 cells across lung adenocarcinoma regions. TCRdb re-derived calls from the PCR reads in MiXCR, one entry per CDR3 protein. Of roughly 3,300 distinct CDR3 sequences detected, approximately 58% appear once; the ten largest clones hold approximately 33%. What was sequenced was CD4+ T cells from the center of a lung tumor. All receptors come from a female donor with lung adenocarcinoma. The CD4 and CD8 labels of this study may be unreliable. Both conserved end residues are part of each CDR3. The D gene is left open where the match is weak. Clone size is stated in some rows and not others, as once, few, many or a class when expanded.

D gene,V gene,clone size,J gene,CDR3 protein,CDR3 DNA
NA,TRBV6-1,NA,TRBJ2-7,CASSRDGSYEQYF,TGTGCCAGCAGCAGGGACGGATCCTACGAGCAGTACTTC
TRBD2,TRBV12-3/TRBV12-4,NA,TRBJ2-7,CASTNSGRASYEQYF,TGTGCCAGCACCAATAGCGGGAGGGCTTCCTACGAGCAGTACTTC
TRBD2,TRBV3-1,few,TRBJ2-1,CASSRLAGYNEQFF,TGTGCCAGCAGCCGACTAGCGGGTTACAATGAGCAGTTCTTC
NA,TRBV6-1,NA,TRBJ2-5,CASSTQGKETQYF,TGTGCCAGCAGTACCCAGGGGAAAGAGACCCAGTACTTC
NA,TRBV10-2,NA,TRBJ2-2,CASSESNLGNRRTGELFF,TGCGCCAGCAGTGAGTCAAATCTAGGAAACAGAAGAACCGGGGAGCTGTTTTTT
NA,TRBV7-6,few,TRBJ2-1,CASSLARNEQFF,TGTGCCAGCAGCTTAGCTCGCAATGAGCAGTTCTTC
TRBD2,TRBV12-3/TRBV12-4,few,TRBJ2-3,CASSLGLAADTQYF,TGTGCCAGCAGTCTTGGACTAGCGGCAGATACGCAGTATTTT
NA,TRBV6-1,NA,TRBJ2-3,CASSEGRGPDTQYF,TGTGCCAGCAGTGAGGGCCGTGGCCCAGATACGCAGTATTTT
TRBD2,TRBV6-1,few,TRBJ2-7,CASSGTSGSSYEQYF,TGTGCCAGCAGTGGGACTAGCGGGAGTTCCTACGAGCAGTACTTC
TRBD2,TRBV10-3,NA,TRBJ2-1,CAISELGEREGRLHNEQFF,TGTGCCATCAGTGAGCTCGGGGAGCGGGAGGGGCGACTCCACAATGAGCAGTTCTTC
TRBD2,TRBV27,medium-sized,TRBJ2-2,CASRDQSGINTGELFF,TGTGCCAGCAGAGACCAAAGCGGGATAAACACCGGGGAGCTGTTTTTT
NA,TRBV10-3,once,TRBJ2-3,CARGEPARGTEAQYF,TGTGCCCGGGGCGAACCGGCCCGGGGCACAGAGGCGCAGTATTTT
TRBD2,TRBV12-3/TRBV12-4,NA,TRBJ2-3,CASSIGLAGGRGDTQYF,TGTGCCAGCAGTATCGGACTAGCGGGGGGGCGTGGAGATACGCAGTATTTT
TRBD2,TRBV12-3/TRBV12-4,medium-sized,TRBJ2-1,CAHGTSVDNEQFF,TGTGCCCACGGGACTAGCGTAGACAATGAGCAGTTCTTC
NA,TRBV7-2,NA,TRBJ2-1,CASSLGDWIEQFF,TGTGCCAGCAGCTTAGGCGACTGGATTGAGCAGTTCTTC
TRBD2,TRBV28,NA,TRBJ2-1,CASSLGGTTYNEQFF,TGTGCCAGCAGTTTGGGGGGGACTACCTACAATGAGCAGTTCTTC
NA,TRBV10-2,NA,TRBJ2-1,CASTEGGEQFF,TGCGCCAGCACTGAGGGGGGTGAGCAGTTCTTC
TRBD2,TRBV6-1,NA,TRBJ2-2,CASSWGGGPEGTGELFF,TGTGCCAGCAGTTGGGGGGGAGGGCCCGAGGGCACCGGGGAGCTGTTTTTT
NA,TRBV6-1,NA,TRBJ2-1,CASSQLDYNEQFF,TGTGCCAGCAGTCAGCTAGACTACAATGAGCAGTTCTTC
TRBD2,TRBV27,once,TRBJ2-7,CASSIKARGLAGGQQYF,TGTGCCAGCAGCATAAAAGCCCGGGGGCTAGCGGGAGGACAGCAGTACTTC
NA,TRBV7-7,NA,TRBJ2-5,CASSPAGRSGETQYF,TGTGCTAGCAGCCCGGCAGGGAGGAGTGGAGAGACCCAGTACTTC
TRBD2,TRBV6-5,large,TRBJ2-3,CASSWGGSGTDTQYF,TGTGCCAGCAGTTGGGGCGGGAGCGGCACAGATACGCAGTATTTT
NA,TRBV7-8,NA,TRBJ2-3,CASGDQDTQYF,TGTGCCAGCGGAGATCAAGATACGCAGTATTTT
NA,TRBV11-3,NA,TRBJ2-2,CASSLGKLNTGELFF,TGTGCCAGCAGCTTGGGAAAGCTCAACACCGGGGAGCTGTTTTTT
TRBD1,TRBV12-3/TRBV12-4,NA,TRBJ2-1,CASSKGQRIYNEQFF,TGTGCCAGCAGTAAGGGACAGCGGATATACAATGAGCAGTTCTTC
NA,TRBV10-1,NA,TRBJ2-5,CASSESGDTETQYF,TGCGCCAGCAGTGAGTCCGGGGATACCGAGACCCAGTACTTC
TRBD2,TRBV11-3,NA,TRBJ2-1,CASSPGTSGSHGEQFF,TGTGCCAGCAGCCCCGGGACTAGCGGGAGCCACGGTGAGCAGTTCTTC
NA,TRBV15,NA,TRBJ2-1,CATKEQGLGHNEQFF,TGTGCCACCAAAGAGCAGGGTTTGGGGCACAATGAGCAGTTCTTC
TRBD1,TRBV6-1,NA,TRBJ2-1,CARSSSDRGGDEQFF,TGTGCCAGGAGCTCTTCGGACAGGGGAGGCGATGAGCAGTTCTTT
NA,TRBV30,NA,TRBJ2-1,CAWSVVRESYNEQFF,TGTGCCTGGAGTGTAGTCCGGGAGTCCTACAATGAGCAGTTCTTC
NA,TRBV10-2,NA,TRBJ1-1,CASSEAITEAFF,TGCGCCAGCAGTGAGGCTATCACTGAAGCTTTCTTT
NA,TRBV10-1,few,TRBJ2-3,CATGLEAKDIQYF,TGCGCCACGGGGCTGGAAGCTAAAGATATTCAGTATTTT
TRBD1,TRBV6-5,NA,TRBJ2-1,CASSSGGTGDHEQFF,TGTGCCAGCAGTTCGGGGGGGACAGGGGACCACGAGCAGTTCTTC